Below are 19 T cell receptor beta chains sequenced from a single sample in a study of blood T cells in healthy people across ages (dated by TCRdb to the mid-2010s). Libraries were built with 5' RACE. Sequencing took place on an Illumina HiSeq 2500. A second PCR of about 6 to 12 cycles was performed with a sample-barcoded 5' primer and a J-beta primer mix. The public reads were run again by TCRdb, first through fastp at Q25 and then through MiXCR, and only productive beta chains were kept. Entries are consolidated by CDR3 protein sequence, retaining the most common genes and DNA. For this sample the table gives roughly 550,000 distinct CDR3 sequences, of which approximately 25% were detected only once. The top ten hold around 10% of the sample. This sample also appeared in a second study, on T cells of mothers and their children.

Sequencing used blood. The receptors originated from a boy aged 5-17 years in good health.

This clonotype was observed a handful of times. CDR3 residues: CASSRSPTDTQYF. The CDR3, as DNA: TGTGCCAGCTCAAGGAGCCCCACAGATACGCAGTATTTT. This rearrangement joins TRBV7-6 to TRBJ2-3; D uncertain. The length of the CDR3 is 13 residues. Germline values: CDR1 SGHVS, CDR2 FNYEAQ. The V end lost 8 bases, the J end lost 2 bases, and 11 bases lay between the germline ends. The full variable domain, in which reference TRBV7-6 and TRBJ2-3 provide the parts outside the CDR3, is GAGVSQSPRYKVTKRGQDVALRCDPISGHVSLYWYRQALGQGPEFLTYFNYEAQQDKSGLPNDRFSAERPEGSISTLTIQRTEQRDSAMYRCASSRSPTDTQYFGPGTRLTVL.

The chain links TRBV5-1 to TRBJ2-6; possible D gene TRBD2, 5 bases. The CDR3 sequence is 15 residues long. Germline V gives CDR1 SGHRS, CDR2 YFSETQ. V dropped 4 bases and J dropped 0 bases, with 8 bases sitting between them. The CDR3, as DNA: TGCGCCAGCAGCGATACTAGCTCTGGGGCCAACGTCCTGACTTTC. Translated: CASSDTSSGANVLTF.

The table lists this clonotype with a few counts. The chain is built from TRBV29-1 and TRBJ2-2; tentatively, D is TRBD2 (7 bases). Germline V gene lookup returns CDR1 SQVTM and CDR2 ANQGSEA. The V end was cut by 2 bases, the J end by 5 bases, with 15 bases between. This CDR3 spans 15 amino acids. This CDR3 reads CSVERAGAGTGELFF. In nucleotides, the CDR3 is TGCAGCGTTGAAAGGGCGGGGGCAGGAACCGGGGAGCTGTTTTTT.

This clonotype occurred a few times. The chain is built from TRBV4-3 and TRBJ1-4, with no clear D. The germline V gene has CDR1 LGHNA and CDR2 YSLEER. The CDR3 has 14 amino acids. Trimming removed 2 bases from V and 7 bases from J, with 11 bases in between. CDR3 sequence reads: CASSQRTRSEKLFF. The DNA for the CDR3 is TGCGCCAGCAGCCAACGGACTAGGAGTGAAAAACTGTTTTTT.

CDR3 protein: CSARQGAGEKLFF. DNA for the CDR3: TGCAGTGCTAGACAGGGGGCGGGTGAAAAACTGTTTTTT. V usage is TRBV20-1 and J usage is TRBJ1-4, with TRBD1 identical over 8 bases. The CDR3 is made up of 13 amino acids. With V trimmed by 2 bases and J by 7 bases, 3 bases remained unmatched. CDR1 DFQATT and CDR2 SNEGSKA come from the germline V gene (reference sequence).

The chain joins TRBV11-2 to TRBJ2-5; 7 bases are a match to TRBD2. The DNA end favors TRBJ2-7, so the J call may be wrong. CDR3 length: 15 residues. The germline V gene has CDR1 SGHAT and CDR2 FQNNGV. The CDR3 loop reads CASSLDPSGTYEQYF. The CDR3 DNA follows: TGTGCCAGCAGCTTAGATCCTAGCGGAACCTACGAGCAGTACTTC.

This clonotype was found a few times. V and J are TRBV5-1 and TRBJ1-2; unclear D gene. Trimming removed 0 bases from V and 6 bases from J, with 21 bases in between. The CDR3 spans 17 residues. Germline-derived CDR1 and CDR2 are SGHRS and YFSETQ. The CDR3, as DNA: TGCGCCAGCAGCTTGGATCCAACGACCCTGGGCAGTCATGGCTACACCTTC. It translates to CASSLDPTTLGSHGYTF.

The J gene is TRBJ2-5, the V gene TRBV27; no firm D call. Trimming took off 0 bases at V and 5 bases at J, with 16 bases between the two ends. The CDR3 spans 16 residues. Germline V CDR1 and CDR2: MNHEY, SMNVEV (reference sequence). The CDR3 DNA follows: TGTGCCAGCAGTTTATCGGGCGGCCCTATGGGGGAGACCCAGTACTTC. Protein: CASSLSGGPMGETQYF.

The table lists this clonotype with a few counts. This chain joins TRBV2 and TRBJ2-5; TRBD1 aligns across 10 bases. Germline V gene data show CDR1 as SNHLY and CDR2 as FYNNEI. The CDR3 runs 15 residues. The V and J ends lost 4 bases and 5 bases, in that order; junction bases with no gene match: 7. The CDR3 protein is CASSGDRGLDETQYF. The CDR3 DNA follows: TGTGCCAGCAGTGGAGACAGGGGGCTCGACGAGACCCAGTACTTC.

The chain couples TRBV12-3 or TRBV12-4 to TRBJ2-1; no clear D gene. V was clipped by 3 bases and J by 0 bases, with 9 bases between them. The CDR3 spans 15 residues. The CDR3 loop reads CASSFGADSYNEQFF. The CDR3 DNA is TGTGCCAGCAGTTTCGGTGCAGACTCCTACAATGAGCAGTTCTTC.

This chain joins TRBV6-2 or TRBV6-3 and TRBJ2-5; 13 bases agree with TRBD2. The V gene's germline CDR1 is MNHEY and CDR2 SVGEGT. This CDR3 comprises 15 residues. V shed 6 bases and J 5 bases; nucleotides not matched to a gene: 6. Here the CDR3 DNA reads TGTGCCAGCAGACCCGGACTAGCGGGAGTGGAGACCCAGTACTTC. It specifies CASRPGLAGVETQYF.

The chain employs TRBV2 and TRBJ2-1, with 13 bases lining up with TRBD2. The V and J ends lost 6 bases and 0 bases, in that order; junction bases with no gene match: 5. Germline V gene sequence: CDR1 SNHLY, CDR2 FYNNEI. CDR3 length: 17 residues. In nucleotides, the CDR3 is TGTGCCAGCAGAGTCGGACTAGCGGGGGTCTCCTACAATGAGCAGTTCTTC. This gives the protein CASRVGLAGVSYNEQFF.

This clonotype has just a few counts. The chain carries TRBV12-3 or TRBV12-4 and TRBJ1-5, with 7 bases that match TRBD1. There are 15 residues in the CDR3. V dropped 3 bases and J dropped 5; count of bases not matched to a gene: 7. Here the CDR3 reads CASSFARQGDQPQHF. The CDR3 DNA reads TGTGCCAGCAGTTTTGCGCGCCAGGGGGATCAGCCCCAGCATTTT.

The CDR3 loop reads CASSLSPRISTDTQYF. DNA for the CDR3: TGTGCCAGCAGCTTGTCCCCTCGGATTAGCACAGATACGCAGTATTTT. The chain employs TRBV7-9 and TRBJ2-3; no firm D call. The CDR3 runs 16 residues. Trimming left V 3 bases short and J 0 bases short, with 13 bases between. Germline V gene sequence: CDR1 SEHNR, CDR2 FQNEAQ (reference sequence).

This chain joins TRBV6-6 and TRBJ2-7, with 8 bases lining up with TRBD2. The V gene end was trimmed by 5 bases and the J gene end by 3 bases; junction bases not matched to a gene: 9. The germline V gene encodes CDR1 MNHNY and CDR2 SVGAGI (reference sequence). The CDR3 extends over 15 amino acids. The CDR3 DNA sequence: TGTGCCAGCAGTCCCGGGGTAGCGGGGAGCTACGAGCAGTACTTC. Its translation: CASSPGVAGSYEQYF.

This clonotype was seen only a few times. The chain joins TRBV15 to TRBJ2-5; unclear D gene. The CDR3 consists of 13 residues. From germline, CDR1 is LNHNV and CDR2 YYDKDF (reference sequence). The V gene lost 3 bases and the J gene lost 2 bases, with 7 bases spanning the gap. CDR3 amino acids: CATSSLNQETQYF. In DNA, the CDR3 is TGTGCCACCAGCAGCTTAAATCAAGAGACCCAGTACTTC.

This clonotype was observed a handful of times. The chain couples TRBV10-3 to TRBJ2-7; D is possibly TRBD2 (5 bases). Germline loops: CDR1 ENHRY, CDR2 SYGVKD. CDR3 length: 16 residues. Trimming cost V 5 bases and J 5 bases, with 22 bases left between them. Written as DNA, the CDR3 is TGTGCCATCAGTTCCGTTCCGGGGTTCCCGTCCAACGAGCAGTACTTC. Its translation: CAISSVPGFPSNEQYF.

This clonotype was counted at least ten times. V gene TRBV7-2 combines with J gene TRBJ1-4; 9 nucleotides match TRBD1. Germline lookup yields CDR1 SGHTA and CDR2 FQGNSA. The CDR3 runs to 14 residues. V lost 3 bases to trimming and J lost 7 bases; unmatched junction nucleotides: 3. In DNA, the CDR3 is TGTGCCAGCAGCTTCACAGGGGGCAGTGAAAAACTGTTTTTT. It translates to CASSFTGGSEKLFF.

This clonotype has more than one count but fewer than ten. This chain uses TRBV20-1 with TRBJ1-1; D remains ambiguous. The CDR3 is 12 residues long. Germline V gene sequence: CDR1 DFQATT, CDR2 SNEGSKA (reference sequence). V lost 2 bases and J 1 base, leaving 5 bases between the germline ends. In DNA form, the CDR3 reads TGCAGTGCTAGACCAGGGAACACTGAAGCTTTCTTT. Translation gives CSARPGNTEAFF.